One T cell receptor (beta chain) is described in this entry. Treatment specified: oral pan-JAK inhibitor, 5-10 mg twice daily. The V and J ends lost 4 bases and 2 bases respectively, with 8 bases between them. The germline CDR1 and CDR2 sequences are GTSNPN and SVGIG (reference sequence). This CDR3 is built from 13 residues. The source of the sample is a study of CD8+ T cells in alopecia areata. Study context: After 6 to 18 months of tofacitinib, follow-up continued 6 months off drug.

RNA, once extracted, was reverse transcribed into cDNA for use as the sequencing template. Libraries were prepared by immunoSEQ multiplex PCR; TCRdb keeps only in-frame clonotypes and omits some of them. Of about 200,000 clones in the sample, 55% to 75% were seen once. This sequence originates from a human donor with alopecia areata. This chain connects TRBV30 to TRBJ1-4; D is ambiguous. The sample in question was CD4+ T cells sorted from blood, obtained at week 24, from a patient treated with tofacitinib. CDR3 coding DNA: TGTGCCTGGACTTCGCGCACTAATGAAAAACTGTTTTTT. It translates to CAWTSRTNEKLFF. Supplemented by reference TRBV30 and TRBJ1-4, the full variable domain reads SQTIHQWPATLVQPVGSPLSLECTVEGTSNPNLYWYRQAAGRGLQLLFYSVGIGQISSEVPQNLSASRPQDRQFILSSKKLLLSDSGFYLCAWTSRTNEKLFFGSGTQLSVL.